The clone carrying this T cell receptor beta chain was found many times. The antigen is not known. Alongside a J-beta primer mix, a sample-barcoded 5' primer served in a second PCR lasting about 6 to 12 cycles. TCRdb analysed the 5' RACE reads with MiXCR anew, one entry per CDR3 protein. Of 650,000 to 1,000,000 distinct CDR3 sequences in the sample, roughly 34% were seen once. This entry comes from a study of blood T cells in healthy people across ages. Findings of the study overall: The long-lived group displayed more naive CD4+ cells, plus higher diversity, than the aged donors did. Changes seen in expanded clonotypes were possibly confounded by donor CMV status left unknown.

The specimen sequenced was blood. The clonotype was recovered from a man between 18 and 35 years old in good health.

CDR3 sequence reads: CASSQDSGRSMTEAFF. CDR3 coding DNA: TGTGCCAGCAGCCAAGATTCGGGAAGGTCTATGACTGAAGCTTTCTTT. The rearrangement joins TRBV14 to TRBJ1-1, with unresolved D. Germline assignment: CDR1 SGHDN and CDR2 FVKESK. CDR3 length: 16 amino acids. Trimming took off 0 bases at V and 5 bases at J, with 16 bases between the two ends.